The 30 T cell receptor beta chains below were found in one sample sequenced in a study of blood T cell repertoires in COVID-19. Clones were sequenced by immunoSEQ multiplex PCR, and TCRdb holds only the in-frame ones, with some missing. The data contain under 80,000 clones, 80% to 90% of them singletons. The sample consisted of peripheral blood. The receptors were gathered from a man in his 60s with acute or convalescent COVID-19.

This chain joins TRBV11-2 and TRBJ1-3; D is uncertain. The germline V and J ends were trimmed by 5 bases and 9 bases, with 11 bases remaining between them. This CDR3 is 12 amino acids long. Germline V lookup: CDR1 SGHAT, CDR2 FQNNGV. The CDR3 reads CASSLHSRTIYF. The CDR3, as DNA: TGTGCCAGCAGCCTCCATTCGCGCACCATATATTTT.

The chain joins TRBV7-8 to TRBJ2-2; the match to TRBD2 covers 7 bases. The V segment lost 2 bases and the J segment 6 bases; nucleotides outside the gene matches: 6. Germline lookup yields CDR1 SGHVS and CDR2 FQNEAQ. The CDR3 has 15 residues. This CDR3 is CASSLMGLSPGELFF. CDR3 DNA sequence: TGTGCCAGCAGCTTAATGGGACTAAGCCCCGGGGAGCTGTTTTTT.

In this sample, this clone turned up once. At one end, the junction sequence differs from germline, possibly due to a read error. The V call is TRBV13, the J call TRBJ2-5; TRBD1 is a possible D gene (6 bases). The CDR3 is 16 residues long. CDR1 and CDR2 from the germline V gene are PRHDT and FYEKMQ (reference sequence). The CDR3 coding sequence is TGTGCCGGCAGCGCCAACTACAGGGACGGGCGCGAGACCCAGTACTTC. Residues: CAGSANYRDGRETQYF.

This chain joins TRBV7-8 and TRBJ2-1, with TRBD1 identical over 11 bases. Germline assignment: CDR1 SGHVS and CDR2 FQNEAQ. The CDR3 length is 15 residues. The V and J ends lost 2 bases and 6 bases, in that order; junction bases with no gene match: 3. The CDR3 spells CASSLLGTGGNEQFF. CDR3 in DNA: TGTGCCAGCAGCTTACTAGGGACAGGGGGCAATGAGCAGTTCTTC.

The chain recombines TRBV2 with TRBJ2-1; 8 nucleotides line up with TRBD2. The CDR3 covers 19 residues. CDR1 is SNHLY, CDR2 FYNNEI, per germline. With V trimmed by 3 bases and J by 7 bases, 20 bases remained unmatched. The CDR3 nucleotides are TGTGCCAGCAGTGACGAGGTCCCTAACGGGGGGGGCCCGCGGAATGAGCAGTTCTTC. As protein: CASSDEVPNGGGPRNEQFF. The whole variable domain, remainder taken from reference TRBV2 and TRBJ2-1, is EPEVTQTPSHQVTQMGQEVILRCVPISNHLYFYWYRQILGQKVEFLVSFYNNEISEKSEIFDDQFSVERPDGSNFTLKIRSTKLEDSAMYFCASSDEVPNGGGPRNEQFFGPGTRLTVL.

CDR3 amino acids: CASSIGSGAAYEQYF. In DNA form, the CDR3 reads TGTGCCAGTAGTATAGGTAGCGGGGCCGCCTACGAGCAGTACTTC. The rearrangement links TRBV19 to TRBJ2-7; 8 nucleotides align to TRBD2. From germline, CDR1 is LNHDA and CDR2 SQIVND (reference sequence). The CDR3 runs 15 residues. V lost 1 base to trimming and J lost 2 bases; unmatched junction nucleotides: 4.

The rearrangement joins TRBV3-1 (or the pseudogene TRBV3-2) to TRBJ2-7, with no clear D. V lost 1 base and J lost 3, with 13 bases in between. The germline V gene encodes CDR1 LGHDT and CDR2 YNNKEL (reference sequence). The CDR3 covers 15 residues. This CDR3 is CASSQAGFSFYEQYF. The CDR3 DNA reads as TGTGCCAGCAGCCAAGCGGGTTTTTCCTTCTACGAGCAGTACTTC.

This clone was picked up a small number of times. The chain couples TRBV19 to TRBJ2-3; the D gene is possibly TRBD1 (6 bases). V dropped 0 bases and J dropped 4 bases, with 11 bases sitting between them. Germline V gene sequence: CDR1 LNHDA, CDR2 SQIVND (reference sequence). The CDR3 covers 15 residues. The CDR3 is CASSIEVGAADTQYF. The CDR3 region has the DNA TGTGCCAGTAGTATAGAAGTGGGGGCCGCAGATACGCAGTATTTT.

This chain links TRBV19 with TRBJ2-3; 8 bases agree with TRBD2. J was trimmed by 2 bases and V by 3 bases; bases with no gene match: 7. The CDR3 length is 16 residues. CDR1 LNHDA and CDR2 SQIVND come from the germline V gene (reference sequence). CDR3 sequence (DNA): TGTGCCAGTAGTATGCGGGGGGCCTCTAACACAGATACGCAGTATTTT. Its protein product is CASSMRGASNTDTQYF.

Only a few counts were recorded for this clone. The V call is TRBV5-8, the J call TRBJ1-1; no clear D gene. Trimming took off 2 bases at V and 1 base at J, with 6 bases between the two ends. The CDR3 consists of 13 residues. Germline values: CDR1 SGHTS, CDR2 YDEGEE. The DNA for the CDR3 is TGTGCCAGCAGCTTTCCACAGAACACTGAAGCTTTCTTT. It translates to CASSFPQNTEAFF.

The CDR3 here is CASSPIPGQGAEHYGYTF. Here the CDR3 DNA reads TGTGCCAGCAGCCCTATACCGGGACAGGGGGCCGAGCACTATGGCTACACCTTC. The genes are TRBV3-1 (or the pseudogene TRBV3-2) and TRBJ1-2; TRBD1 aligns across 12 bases. With V trimmed by 4 bases and J by 3 bases, 12 bases remained unmatched. The CDR3 consists of 18 residues. CDR1 and CDR2 from the germline V gene are LGHDT and YNNKEL (reference sequence).

The CDR3 nucleotides read TGTGCCAGCAGACAGGGGATCGGATCTGGAAACACCATATATTTT. Translated: CASRQGIGSGNTIYF. V and J are TRBV6-6 and TRBJ1-3; 7 bases map to TRBD1. Trimming removed 6 bases from V and 1 base from J; junction bases left unmatched: 6. The CDR3 has 15 amino acids. Germline V gene lookup returns CDR1 MNHNY and CDR2 SVGAGI (reference sequence).

The chain joins TRBV5-1 to TRBJ2-5; 14 nucleotides match TRBD2. The CDR3 length is 17 residues. V shed 0 bases, J shed 5 bases, and the junction held 6 bases outside the gene matches. Germline V gives CDR1 SGHRS, CDR2 YFSETQ. The CDR3 nucleotides read TGCGCCAGCAGCTTGGGGACTAGCGGGGGGATCGGGGAGACCCAGTACTTC. This gives the protein CASSLGTSGGIGETQYF. The full variable domain, rest sourced from reference TRBV5-1 and TRBJ2-5, is KAGVTQTPRYLIKTRGQQVTLSCSPISGHRSVSWYQQTPGQGLQFLFEYFSETQRNKGNFPGRFSGRQFSNSRSEMNVSTLELGDSALYLCASSLGTSGGIGETQYFGPGTRLLVL.

This clone was recorded once. The rearrangement links TRBV19 to TRBJ1-6, with TRBD1 matching over 7 bases. From germline, CDR1 is LNHDA and CDR2 SQIVND (reference sequence). The CDR3 loop spans 14 amino acids. The V and J ends lost 6 bases and 5 bases, in that order; junction bases with no gene match: 4. CDR3 amino acids: CASRSGTDNSPLHF. CDR3 in DNA: TGTGCCAGTAGATCCGGGACAGATAATTCACCCCTCCACTTT.

This clone appeared a single time. The rearrangement uses TRBV10-2 and TRBJ2-2; 14 positions match TRBD2. J was trimmed by 3 bases and V by 9 bases; bases with no gene match: 6. CDR1 and CDR2 (germline): WSHSY, SAAADI. The CDR3 loop spans 16 amino acids. This CDR3 reads CASRLAGGRDTGELFF. Written as DNA, the CDR3 is TGCGCCAGTAGACTAGCGGGGGGGCGGGACACCGGGGAGCTGTTTTTT.

The chain carries TRBV5-1 and TRBJ1-1; D remains unclear. The germline gives CDR1 SGHRS, CDR2 YFSETQ. Trimming took 4 bases from V and 0 from J, leaving 10 bases between them. The CDR3 totals 14 residues. The DNA of the CDR3 is TGCGCCAGCAGCGCCGGACTGTTGAACACTGAAGCTTTCTTT. This codes for CASSAGLLNTEAFF.

The chain joins TRBV28 to TRBJ1-4; 8 positions agree with TRBD1. The CDR3 runs to 15 residues. Trimming cost V 2 bases and J 4 bases; bases outside gene matches: 3. Per germline, CDR1 MDHEN and CDR2 SYDVKM. CDR3 residues: CASSLPDRVNEKLFF. The CDR3 DNA follows: TGTGCCAGCAGTTTACCGGACAGGGTTAATGAAAAACTGTTTTTT.

This chain uses TRBV7-6 with TRBJ1-4; D unclear. There are 17 residues in the CDR3. V was clipped by 0 bases and J by 8 bases, with 19 bases between them. Per germline, CDR1 SGHVS and CDR2 FNYEAQ. The CDR3 sequence is CASSLAHVRSGGEKLFF. CDR3 sequence (DNA): TGTGCCAGCAGCTTAGCGCACGTAAGGTCTGGAGGCGAAAAACTGTTTTTT.

A few counts support this clone. The V and J genes are TRBV4-3 and TRBJ2-3, with 8 nucleotides matching TRBD2. With V trimmed by 0 bases and J by 1 base, 3 bases remained unmatched. The germline CDR1 and CDR2 sequences are LGHNA and YSLEER. The CDR3 extends over 16 amino acids. For the CDR3, the DNA is TGCGCCAGCAGCCAAGAATGGCGGGGGGGCACAGATACGCAGTATTTT. It codes for CASSQEWRGGTDTQYF.

This clone was recorded once. The CDR3 region is CASSPRLAGSKNIQYF. The DNA for the CDR3 is TGTGCCAGCAGCCCCCGACTAGCGGGGTCCAAAAACATTCAGTACTTC. The V and J genes are TRBV7-2 and TRBJ2-4; 11 bases fit TRBD2. The V segment lost 5 bases and the J segment 2 bases; nucleotides outside the gene matches: 5. The CDR3 has 16 residues. Germline-derived CDR1 and CDR2 are SGHTA and FQGNSA.

The chain uses TRBV5-6 and TRBJ2-7; D unclear. The V gene's germline CDR1 is SGHDT and CDR2 YYEEEE. With 4 bases removed from V and 4 bases from J, the gap between germline ends came to 12 bases. The CDR3 has 13 residues. CDR3 nucleotides: TGTGCCAGCAGCCCCGCGTCAAGTTACGAGCAGTACTTC. Its protein product is CASSPASSYEQYF.

CDR3: CASSDSYYGYTF. CDR3 bases: TGTGCCAGCAGTGATTCTTACTATGGCTACACCTTC. The chain combines TRBV2 with TRBJ1-2; no firm D call. There are 12 residues in the CDR3. CDR1 and CDR2 from the germline V gene are SNHLY and FYNNEI. With 3 bases removed from V and 3 bases from J, the gap between germline ends came to 5 bases.

This chain links TRBV27 with TRBJ2-3; unclear D gene. The CDR3 extends over 12 amino acids. Germline V gives CDR1 MNHEY, CDR2 SMNVEV (reference sequence). The V end was cut by 6 bases, the J end by 4 bases, with 8 bases between. CDR3 amino acids: CASRSNSDTQYF. CDR3 DNA: TGTGCCAGCAGATCAAACTCAGATACGCAGTATTTT.

The chain recombines TRBV12-5 with TRBJ1-1; TRBD1 is a possible D gene (6 bases). Between the trimmed V and J ends, which lost 4 bases and 1 base, there was a span of 16 bases. CDR1 and CDR2 from the germline V gene are LGHNT and FRNRAP. This CDR3 contains 16 residues. DNA of the CDR3: TGTGCTAGTGGTTCTGCGACAGGACTGGCGAACACTGAAGCTTTCTTT. It is translated as CASGSATGLANTEAFF.

This clone turned up a few times. The chain joins TRBV27 to TRBJ2-7, with TRBD1 matching over 8 bases. The germline V gene encodes CDR1 MNHEY and CDR2 SMNVEV (reference sequence). V gave up 3 bases and J gave up 9 bases; unmatched junction bases: 16. The CDR3 spans 16 residues. The CDR3 nucleotides are TGTGCCAGCAGTTTTAAGGGCCAGGGGGCGTCGGGCCCGCAGTACTTC. Translation: CASSFKGQGASGPQYF.

This chain links TRBV18 with TRBJ2-3; D might be TRBD2 (6 bases). The CDR3 contains 17 residues. V lost 1 base to trimming and J lost 3 bases, with 17 bases between them. Germline V gene data show CDR1 as KGHSH and CDR2 as LQKENI. In DNA, the CDR3 is TGTGCCAGCTCACCACTAGCCCTAGCGAGCGGAACAGATACGCAGTATTTT. Protein product: CASSPLALASGTDTQYF.

This clone was found once. V gene TRBV10-3 combines with J gene TRBJ2-1, with TRBD2 matching 14 bases. J was trimmed by 7 bases and V by 6 bases; bases with no gene match: 14. CDR1 and CDR2 (germline): ENHRY, SYGVKD. The CDR3 contains 18 residues. The CDR3 sequence is CAISGTSGGSFLTNEQFF. Written as DNA, the CDR3 is TGTGCCATCAGCGGGACTAGCGGGGGTAGTTTTCTGACGAATGAGCAGTTCTTC.

This chain connects TRBV9 to TRBJ1-1; 7 bases fit TRBD1. The CDR3 has 13 amino acids. Germline-derived CDR1 and CDR2 are SGDLS and YYNGEE. V shed 4 bases, J shed 11 bases, and the junction held 11 bases outside the gene matches. In nucleotides, the CDR3 is TGTGCCAGCAGCCCCCCCCGACAGGGTGAGGCTTTCTTT. The encoded protein is CASSPPRQGEAFF. Complete variable domain (other parts from reference TRBV9 and TRBJ1-1): DSGVTQTPKHLITATGQRVTLRCSPRSGDLSVYWYQQSLDQGLQFLIQYYNGEERAKGNILERFSAQQFPDLHSELNLSSLELGDSALYFCASSPPRQGEAFFGQGTRLTVV.

The genes are TRBV6-4 and TRBJ2-4; D is uncertain. Per germline, CDR1 MRHNA and CDR2 SNTAGT. Trimming removed 8 bases from V and 6 bases from J, with 20 bases in between. There are 15 residues in the CDR3. The DNA for the CDR3 is TGTGCCAGCCGTTCGCACAGACACGTTAGAAACATTCAGTACTTC. It translates to CASRSHRHVRNIQYF.

The chain recombines TRBV7-2 with TRBJ2-3; D remains unclear. The length of the CDR3 is 13 residues. The ends were cut back, 2 bases at V and 2 bases at J, with 5 bases in the middle. From germline, CDR1 is SGHTA and CDR2 FQGNSA. The chain's CDR3 is CASSLFHTDTQYF. CDR3 bases: TGTGCCAGCAGCTTATTTCACACAGATACGCAGTATTTT.